The next 6 T cell receptor beta chains were all read from a single sample in a study of PD-L1 blockade in urothelial cancer. The time point here: pretreatment peripheral blood. Generated by immunoSEQ multiplex PCR, the TCRdb table keeps only in-frame clones and is missing some. There are about 63,000 clones in the sample; roughly 76% occur only once, and 5% to 7% lies in the top ten. The sample consisted of PBMCs, taken around atezolizumab (anti-PD-L1) treatment. The receptors originated from a man between 65 and 85 years old with urothelial cancer.

The chain has TRBV7-6 and TRBJ2-2; D is ambiguous. V shed 5 bases and J shed 5 bases, with 9 bases lying between them. Per germline, CDR1 SGHVS and CDR2 FNYEAQ. The length of the CDR3 is 13 residues. The CDR3 protein is CASSPRMTGELFF. CDR3 nucleotides: TGTGCCAGCAGCCCCCGTATGACCGGGGAGCTGTTTTTT.

Written as DNA, the CDR3 is TGCGCCAGCAGCTTAGGCCAGGTGGAGACCCAGTACTTC. Translating it yields CASSLGQVETQYF. The chain carries TRBV5-1 and TRBJ2-5; D unresolved. This CDR3 contains 13 residues. Germline V gene data show CDR1 as SGHRS and CDR2 as YFSETQ. V shed 2 bases and J shed 5 bases, with 10 bases lying between them.

This clone was observed once. The V and J genes are TRBV4-2 and TRBJ2-7; 9 bases are shared with TRBD1. The CDR3 contains 15 residues. The V gene end was trimmed by 3 bases and the J gene end by 7 bases; junction bases not matched to a gene: 10. Germline assignment: CDR1 LGHNA and CDR2 YNFKEQ. CDR3 region: CASSQSLQGAGEQYF. The CDR3 DNA reads as TGTGCCAGCAGCCAGTCACTACAGGGGGCGGGGGAGCAGTACTTC.

This chain joins TRBV14 and TRBJ1-2; D remains ambiguous. V gave up 4 bases and J gave up 4 bases, with 10 bases separating them. The CDR3 loop spans 13 amino acids. CDR1 is SGHDN, CDR2 FVKESK, per germline. Written as DNA, the CDR3 is TGTGCCAGCAGCCCTTCGCTAGGCTATGGCTACACCTTC. It is translated as CASSPSLGYGYTF.

V and J are TRBV5-6 and TRBJ2-3; the D gene is possibly TRBD2 (7 bases). V was shortened by 4 bases and J by 2 bases, with 14 bases between the two germline ends. The CDR3 contains 15 residues. CDR1 is SGHDT and CDR2 is YYEEEE in the germline V gene. The CDR3 bases are TGTGCCAGCAGCCTGTTGGGGGGGGCCACAGATACGCAGTATTTT. This translates into CASSLLGGATDTQYF.

CDR3 protein: CASSITGVETEAFF. The CDR3 region has the DNA TGTGCCAGCAGCATTACAGGGGTCGAAACTGAAGCTTTCTTT. The genes are TRBV5-5 and TRBJ1-1; 7 bases agree with TRBD1. V trimming: 4 bases; J trimming: 5 bases; junction bases outside the gene matches: 8. The length of the CDR3 is 14 residues. Germline-derived CDR1 and CDR2 are SGHKS and YYEKEE (reference sequence).